This is a list of T cell receptor beta chains from one sample in a study of T cells in Graves' hyperthyroidism and ophthalmopathy. TCRdb re-derived calls from the multiplex PCR reads in MiXCR, one entry per CDR3 protein. The table shows around 300,000 distinct CDR3 sequences, with about 20% occurring only once. The sample consisted of blood. The receptors derive from a man under 40 with Graves' ophthalmopathy. Both conserved end residues are part of each CDR3. Each record gives: V gene, clone size, J gene, D gene, CDR3 protein, CDR3 DNA. A D gene is named only where the DNA matches it firmly. Rows give clone size only sometimes, using once, few, many, or a class for an expanded clone.

>TRBV20-1|many|TRBJ1-1|-
CSARKAERGLGTEAFF
TGCAGTGCTAGAAAGGCCGAACGAGGCCTTGGGACTGAAGCTTTCTTT
>TRBV19|few|TRBJ2-2|-
CASSLSLDTGELFF
TGTGCCAGTAGTCTGTCGTTGGACACCGGGGAGCTGTTTTTT
>TRBV28|few|TRBJ1-1|TRBD1
CASSLSPGQGPAKAFF
TGTGCCAGCAGTTTATCCCCGGGACAGGGACCAGCTAAAGCTTTCTTT
>TRBV28|-|TRBJ1-2|TRBD1
CASSLDGSPTGANYGYTF
TGTGCCAGCAGTTTAGATGGCTCCCCAACAGGGGCTAACTATGGCTACACCTTC
>TRBV20-1|-|TRBJ2-3|-
CSARRPSTDTQYF
TGCAGTGCAAGGAGGCCGAGCACAGATACGCAGTATTTT
>TRBV5-6|-|TRBJ1-2|-
CASSFRQSFYGYTF
TGTGCCAGCAGCTTCCGACAGAGCTTCTATGGCTACACCTTC
>TRBV4-2|-|TRBJ2-7|TRBD2
CASSQATSGRYEQYF
TGTGCCAGCAGCCAAGCCACTAGCGGGAGGTACGAGCAGTACTTC
>TRBV24-1|few|TRBJ1-2|-
CATSEPGASYGYTF
TGTGCCACCAGTGAACCCGGGGCAAGCTATGGCTACACCTTC
>TRBV12-3/TRBV12-4|few|TRBJ1-1|-
CASSWRGPEAFF
TGTGCCAGCAGTTGGCGGGGGCCTGAAGCTTTCTTT
>TRBV20-1|many|TRBJ2-5|TRBD2
CSAHALWSGAGQETQYF
TGCAGTGCTCATGCTCTGTGGAGCGGGGCAGGGCAAGAGACCCAGTACTTC
>TRBV5-1|many|TRBJ1-5|-
CASSLTGMAQPQHF
TGCGCCAGCAGCTTGACAGGGATGGCTCAGCCCCAGCATTTT
>TRBV28|few|TRBJ2-5|TRBD1
CASSSPGTGEKTQYF
TGTGCCAGCAGTTCGCCCGGGACAGGGGAGAAGACCCAGTACTTC
>TRBV20-1|-|TRBJ2-1|TRBD2
CSARSGSVVEQFF
TGCAGTGCTAGGAGCGGGAGTGTTGTTGAGCAGTTCTTC
>TRBV7-6|-|TRBJ2-5|-
CASSLGVIMETQYF
TGTGCCAGCAGCTTAGGGGTAATAATGGAGACCCAGTACTTC
>TRBV15|-|TRBJ1-5|TRBD1
CATTQGRGGNQPQHF
TGTGCCACCACACAGGGGAGAGGAGGCAATCAGCCCCAGCATTTT
>TRBV12-5|-|TRBJ2-7|-
CASASGPGEQYF
TGTGCTAGTGCCTCCGGGCCGGGCGAGCAGTACTTC
>TRBV24-1|-|TRBJ2-1|-
CATSDPGRAINEQFF
TGTGCCACCAGTGACCCGGGACGGGCAATTAATGAGCAGTTCTTC
>TRBV3-1|many|TRBJ2-2|-
CASGGSGVGELFF
TGTGCCAGCGGAGGGTCGGGGGTCGGGGAGCTGTTTTTT
>TRBV4-1|few|TRBJ2-1|TRBD2
CASSQEPFPGGPTNEQFF
TGCGCCAGCAGCCAAGAACCTTTTCCGGGAGGGCCTACCAATGAGCAGTTCTTC
>TRBV30|many|TRBJ1-2|-
CAWSGADNYGYTF
TGTGCCTGGAGCGGGGCCGACAACTATGGCTACACCTTC
>TRBV5-5|-|TRBJ2-1|TRBD2
CASSALAGGRNEQFF
TGTGCCAGCAGCGCCTTAGCGGGAGGGCGTAATGAGCAGTTCTTC
>TRBV6-5|-|TRBJ1-2|TRBD1
CASSYRDRVHGYTF
TGTGCCAGCAGTTACCGGGACAGGGTCCATGGCTACACCTTC
>TRBV29-1|few|TRBJ2-1|TRBD2
CSVVAGSSYNEQFF
TGCAGCGTTGTAGCGGGAAGCTCCTACAATGAGCAGTTCTTC
>TRBV20-1|-|TRBJ2-1|TRBD2
CSARDQGASGSREQFF
TGCAGTGCTAGAGATCAAGGGGCTAGCGGGAGTCGTGAGCAGTTCTTC
>TRBV13|-|TRBJ1-2|TRBD1
CASSPRTGRGADDGYTF
TGTGCCAGCAGCCCAAGGACAGGGCGGGGGGCCGATGATGGCTACACCTTC
>TRBV11-3|-|TRBJ2-4|-
CASSYQGPRNIQYF
TGTGCCAGCAGCTACCAGGGGCCTCGAAACATTCAGTACTTC